Each of the 10 T cell receptor beta chains below was sequenced from the same sample in a study of cytomegalovirus exposure and HLA in healthy donors. Vbeta (60) and Jbeta (13) primers were used in the PCR. Here immunoSEQ multiplex PCR was the method, and the copy in TCRdb shows in-frame clones only, minus some. The sample shows approximately 170,000 clones, about 88% of them seen only once. Source material: PBMCs. The receptors were gathered from a man younger than 45 in good health and CMV-seropositive.

The rearrangement links TRBV25-1 to TRBJ1-2; D call uncertain. Trimming left V 1 base short and J 6 bases short, with 3 bases between. Germline lookup yields CDR1 MGHDK and CDR2 SYGVNS. This CDR3 contains 11 residues. CDR3 sequence: CASSELNGYTF. The CDR3 DNA reads TGTGCCAGCAGTGAATTAAATGGCTACACCTTC.

In the case of this clone: At one of its ends the junction is not consistent with the germline gene, which may arise from a read error. The sample carries other DNA sequences with the same CDR3. The chain joins TRBV7-9 to TRBJ2-7; tentatively, D is TRBD2 (6 bases). The CDR3 is 12 residues long. Germline V gene data show CDR1 as SEHNR and CDR2 as FQNEAQ (reference sequence). CDR3 DNA: TGTTCCAGCAGCCCACGGGGGTACGAGCAGTACTTC. Translated, it gives CSSSPRGYEQYF.

The rearrangement joins TRBV19 to TRBJ1-5, with 8 bases that match TRBD1. Germline CDR1 is LNHDA and CDR2 is SQIVND (reference sequence). Trimming took 5 bases from V and 4 from J; bases not matched to a gene: 10. The CDR3 extends over 16 amino acids. The CDR3 loop reads CASSLLGQGPNQPQHF. For the CDR3, the DNA is TGTGCCAGTAGTCTCCTTGGACAGGGACCTAATCAGCCCCAGCATTTT.

The chain employs TRBV5-6 and TRBJ2-7, with D tentatively TRBD1 (5 bases). Germline V gene sequence: CDR1 SGHDT, CDR2 YYEEEE. The CDR3 spans 14 residues. V gave up 4 bases and J gave up 5 bases, with 16 bases separating them. The chain's CDR3 is CASSIDRAGHEQYF. CDR3 DNA: TGTGCCAGCAGCATCGACAGAGCCGGTCACGAGCAGTACTTC.

This clone was seen only once. The J gene is TRBJ2-5, the V gene TRBV5-6; the match to TRBD2 covers 9 bases. V was pared by 0 bases and J by 3 bases, with 3 bases of the junction left unmatched. The CDR3 totals 15 residues. Germline values: CDR1 SGHDT, CDR2 YYEEEE. CDR3 in amino acids: CASSLAVAGEETQYF. In DNA, the CDR3 is TGTGCCAGCAGCTTGGCCGTAGCGGGAGAAGAGACCCAGTACTTC.

The chain joins TRBV6-5 to TRBJ1-1; D is unclear. CDR1 is MNHEY and CDR2 is SVGAGI in the germline V gene. V dropped 2 bases and J dropped 5 bases, with 9 bases sitting between them. The CDR3 spans 13 residues. The CDR3 sequence is CASSYEGGTEAFF. The CDR3 region has the DNA TGTGCCAGCAGTTACGAAGGAGGGACTGAAGCTTTCTTT.

The rearrangement uses TRBV6-6 and TRBJ2-1, with TRBD1 as a possible D gene (5 bases). The CDR3 contains 13 residues. Germline V gene sequence: CDR1 MNHNY, CDR2 SVGAGI (reference sequence). V dropped 5 bases and J dropped 4 bases, with 9 bases sitting between them. The CDR3 DNA reads TGTGCCAGCAGTAGCCACAGGTACAATGAGCAGTTCTTC. This codes for CASSSHRYNEQFF.

The chain uses TRBV25-1 and TRBJ1-2, with 8 bases fitting TRBD1. Germline V lookup: CDR1 MGHDK, CDR2 SYGVNS. CDR3 length: 12 residues. V lost 3 bases to trimming and J lost 9 bases; unmatched junction nucleotides: 3. CDR3 coding DNA: TGTGCCAGCAGTGAGAGACAGGGGAGCTACACCTTC. Translated: CASSERQGSYTF.

This rearrangement joins TRBV10-1 to TRBJ2-3, with 9 positions matching TRBD1. V trimming: 0 bases; J trimming: 3 bases; junction bases outside the gene matches: 7. This CDR3 has 17 residues. CDR1 and CDR2 (germline): WNHNN, SYGVQD (reference sequence). The CDR3 nucleotides are TGCGCCAGCAGTGAGTCGGTAGAGGACAGGGGTACAGATACGCAGTATTTT. Encoded protein: CASSESVEDRGTDTQYF.

This clone has a single count. The chain links TRBV10-3 to TRBJ2-7; D unresolved. This CDR3 comprises 13 residues. Deletions cut 4 bases from V and 2 bases from J, with 9 bases between. Germline CDR1 is ENHRY and CDR2 is SYGVKD. This CDR3 reads CAISGTGPYEQYV. For the CDR3, the DNA is TGTGCCATCAGTGGCACTGGGCCCTACGAGCAGTACGTC.